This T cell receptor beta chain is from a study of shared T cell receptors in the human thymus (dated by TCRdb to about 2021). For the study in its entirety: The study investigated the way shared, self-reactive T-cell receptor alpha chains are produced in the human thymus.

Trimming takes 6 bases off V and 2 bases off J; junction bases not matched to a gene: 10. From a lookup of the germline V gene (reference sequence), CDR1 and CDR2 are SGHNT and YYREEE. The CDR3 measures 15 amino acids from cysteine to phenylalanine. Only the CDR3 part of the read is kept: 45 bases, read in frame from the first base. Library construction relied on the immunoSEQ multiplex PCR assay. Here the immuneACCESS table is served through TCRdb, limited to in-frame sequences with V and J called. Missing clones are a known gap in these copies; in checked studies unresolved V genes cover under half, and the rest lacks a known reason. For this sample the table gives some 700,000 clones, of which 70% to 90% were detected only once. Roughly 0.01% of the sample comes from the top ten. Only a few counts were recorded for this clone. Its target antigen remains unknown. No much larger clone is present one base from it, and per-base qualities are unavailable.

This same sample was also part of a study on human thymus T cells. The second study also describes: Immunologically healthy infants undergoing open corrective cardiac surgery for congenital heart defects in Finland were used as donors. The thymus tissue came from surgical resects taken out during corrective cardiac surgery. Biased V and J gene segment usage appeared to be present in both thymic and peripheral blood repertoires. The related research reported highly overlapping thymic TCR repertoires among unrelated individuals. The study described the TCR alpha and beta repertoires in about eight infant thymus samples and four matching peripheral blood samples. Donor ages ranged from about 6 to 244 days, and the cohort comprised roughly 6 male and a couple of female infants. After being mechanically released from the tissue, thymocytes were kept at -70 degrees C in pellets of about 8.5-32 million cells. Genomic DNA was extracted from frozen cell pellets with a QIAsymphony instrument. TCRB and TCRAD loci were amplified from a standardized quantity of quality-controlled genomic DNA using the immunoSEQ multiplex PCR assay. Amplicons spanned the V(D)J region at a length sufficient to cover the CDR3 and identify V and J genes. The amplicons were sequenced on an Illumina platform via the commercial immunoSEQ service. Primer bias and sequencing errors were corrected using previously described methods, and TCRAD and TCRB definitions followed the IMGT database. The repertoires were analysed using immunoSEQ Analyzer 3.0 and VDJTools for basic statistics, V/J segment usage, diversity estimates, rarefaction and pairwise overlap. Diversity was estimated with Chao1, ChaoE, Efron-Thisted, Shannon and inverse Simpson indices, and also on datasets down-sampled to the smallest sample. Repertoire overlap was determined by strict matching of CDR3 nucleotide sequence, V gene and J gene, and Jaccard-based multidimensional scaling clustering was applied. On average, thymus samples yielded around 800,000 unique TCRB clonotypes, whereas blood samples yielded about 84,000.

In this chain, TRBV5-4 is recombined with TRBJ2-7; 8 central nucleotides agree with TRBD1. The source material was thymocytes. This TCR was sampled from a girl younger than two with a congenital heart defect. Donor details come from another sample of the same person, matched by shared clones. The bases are TGTGCCAGCACCCACTCCGGGACAGGAGCCTACGAGCAGTACTTC. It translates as CASTHSGTGAYEQYF.